Sequencing of this TCR beta chain was carried out in a study of shared clonotypes between healthy human individuals. CD4+ cells yielded CD45RA+ naive and CD45RA-negative memory subsets. As concerns this clone: What it recognizes is unknown.

At deep level, the assay was performed. Sequencing used immunoSEQ multiplex PCR; TCRdb keeps in-frame clones, though not all of them. The sample shows millions of clones, just over 90% of them seen only once. Study results and limitations: What rarefaction showed was incomplete sorted-subset sequencing despite large depth. Deeper or shallower sequencing was expected to change how clonotypes are shared among donors.

The germline V gene has CDR1 SGHTS and CDR2 YDEGEE. The CDR3 loop spans 14 amino acids. Trimming cost V 6 bases and J 6 bases, with 18 bases left between them. Material: naive CD4+ T cells sorted from blood. The subset here: CD45RA+ positively selected. The origin of this receptor is a man between 18 and 35 years old in good health. V is TRBV5-8 and J is TRBJ2-5; perhaps TRBD1 as D (5 bases). CDR3 loop: CASTWGRDGQTQYF. The CDR3 DNA is TGTGCCAGCACCTGGGGCAGGGATGGGCAGACCCAGTACTTC.